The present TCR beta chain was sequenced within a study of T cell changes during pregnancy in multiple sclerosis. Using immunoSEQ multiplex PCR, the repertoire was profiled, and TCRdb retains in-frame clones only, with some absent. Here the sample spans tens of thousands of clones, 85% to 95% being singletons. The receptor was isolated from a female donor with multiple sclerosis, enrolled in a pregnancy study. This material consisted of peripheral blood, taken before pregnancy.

The CDR3 coding sequence is TGTGCCAGTAGTATTGGGGGGACAGGCTATGGCTACACCTTC. Protein: CASSIGGTGYGYTF. The chain is built from TRBV19 and TRBJ1-2, with TRBD1 matching over 8 bases. Germline CDR1 reads LNHDA; CDR2 reads SQIVND (reference sequence). The CDR3 has 14 residues. Trimming at V came to 3 bases and at J to 4 bases, leaving 4 bases not matched to a gene.